This TCR beta chain was sequenced for a study of blood T cell repertoires in COVID-19 (dated by TCRdb to about 2020). General notes on the study: The collaborator samples originated in the United States, Italy and Spain and spanned the acute and convalescent phases of COVID-19. The material from the prospective study consisted of cDNA or gDNA derived from T cells, B-cell-depleted T cells, or PBMCs. Subjects who had been exposed to COVID-19, were actively infected with it, or had recovered from it provided the deeply sampled blood TCRbeta repertoires that made up the dataset. The repertoires were made available in a free public database intended to serve as a resource for research on the immune response to SARS-CoV-2. The samples were drawn from the first 160 participants of the ongoing ImmuneRACE study and from 1,200 or so subjects provided by 6 global collaborators. Sample metadata almost always included a de-identified subject ID, COVID-19 status, age in years and sex. HLA class I and class II types, where available, came from metadata supplied by the sample provider rather than from assay-based typing. Findings and caveats that apply to the study as a whole: Clinical and demographic metadata were provided uncurated, with the amount varying by source and participant.

The immunoSEQ Assay, a bias-controlled multiplex PCR, was used to amplify TCRbeta CDR3 regions from genomic DNA. The study's processing was this. Within the assay, amplification of reference gene primers was used to estimate how many nucleated cells each sample contained. Sequence reads were collapsed and filtered to measure the absolute abundance of every unique TCRbeta CDR3 rearrangement. For each sample, productive Simpson clonality was calculated by taking the square root of Simpson's diversity index across productive rearrangements. As stored in TCRdb, this immuneACCESS dataset retains in-frame rearrangements with V and J assigned. A fraction of the clones does not appear; measured against another copy, unresolved V genes explain less than half of the discrepancy, and the remainder lacks a known reason. V and J calls and clone size are given by that table; D and trimming were obtained from the DNA. The sample yields around 120,000 clones; around 87% were counted once. Of the sample, more than 25% is held by the ten largest clones.

Regarding this clone: Its cognate antigen has yet to be identified. Base quality data are lacking; no much larger clone is found one base away.

The collaborating institutions used their own protocols to collect whole blood in K2EDTA tubes. For TCRbeta analysis, collaborators shipped samples in one of three forms: frozen whole blood, isolated PBMCs, or DNA extracted from either of those sample types. The CDR3 holds 15 amino acids from the cysteine to the phenylalanine. Of all the DNA, just the CDR3 is kept, 45 bases in frame from base 1. The junction shows trimming of 5 bases on V and 0 bases on J, plus 13 bases between the germline ends. CDR1 and CDR2 are read off the germline V gene (reference sequence) as SGHAT and FQDESV. The sequence derives from a woman aged 65 to 85 with acute or convalescent COVID-19. The chain employs TRBV11-1 and TRBJ1-1; the D segment cannot be called with confidence. The sample taken for sequencing was peripheral blood. The CDR3 is CASSTRTGMNTEAFF. DNA sequence: TGTGCCAGCAGCACCCGGACTGGCATGAACACTGAAGCTTTCTTT.